The T cell receptor beta chain described here comes from a study of cytomegalovirus exposure and HLA in healthy donors. Study information: The Caucasian-associated ancestry cluster contained about 80% of the roughly 390 genotyped donors.

Germline CDR1 reads GTSNPN; CDR2 reads SVGIG (reference sequence). This CDR3 is built from 12 residues. Trimming cost V 2 bases and J 5 bases, with 10 bases left between them. With regard to this clone: Its antigen is not known.

General study findings and limits: In a later analysis, parvovirus B19, influenza, CMV and Epstein-Barr virus appeared linked to several top co-occurrence clusters. Reportedly, diagnosis of cytomegalovirus status by the classifier showed high specificity and sensitivity.

PCR used 60 Vbeta primers and 13 Jbeta primers. As handled by the study authors: Unique TCR beta chains numbered about 72 million in a later analysis, with around 12 million shared. The method was immunoSEQ multiplex PCR; TCRdb's version includes in-frame clones alone and lacks a portion of them. V and J calls plus clone size are reproduced from that table; the DNA served to infer D and trimming. The data contain roughly 110,000 clones, about 80% of them singletons. The TCR sequence derives from a female donor in good health and CMV-seronegative. This rearrangement joins TRBV30 to TRBJ2-7; no clear D. Sequencing was done on a sample of PBMCs. The CDR3 DNA sequence: TGTGCCTGGAGTCCCTTCCAGGACGAGCAGTACTTC. Residues: CAWSPFQDEQYF.